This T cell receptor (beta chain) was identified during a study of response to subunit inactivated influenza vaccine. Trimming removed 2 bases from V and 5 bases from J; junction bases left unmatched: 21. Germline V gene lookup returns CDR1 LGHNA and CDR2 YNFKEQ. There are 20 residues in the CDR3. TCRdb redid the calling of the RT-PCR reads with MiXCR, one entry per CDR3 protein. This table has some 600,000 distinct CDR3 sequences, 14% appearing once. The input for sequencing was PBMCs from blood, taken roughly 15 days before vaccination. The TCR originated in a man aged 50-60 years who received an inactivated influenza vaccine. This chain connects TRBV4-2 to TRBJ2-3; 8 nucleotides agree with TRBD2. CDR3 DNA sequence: TGTGCCAGCAGCCAACCATACTTAGGGCCCAGCGGGAGCCTGCGAGATACGCAGTATTTT. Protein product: CASSQPYLGPSGSLRDTQYF.